Presented here are 17 T cell receptor beta chains from one specimen sequenced in a study of T cell responses to AZD1222 COVID-19 vaccine. Some clones are missing from TCRdb's copy, which holds only in-frame ones; the method was immunoSEQ multiplex PCR. The repertoire consists of some 90,000 clones, with 88% occurring once and the leading ten covering 10% to 15%. The specimen was peripheral blood, collected on day 0 of AZD1222 vaccination. These receptors were obtained from an adult in good health.

The chain couples TRBV4-2 to TRBJ1-1, with TRBD1 as a possible D gene (5 bases). The CDR3 is made up of 14 amino acids. The germline CDR1 and CDR2 sequences are LGHNA and YNFKEQ. Trimming left V 4 bases short and J 1 base short, with 10 bases between. CDR3 DNA sequence: TGTGCCAGCAGCCCCGAGGGGAGGAACACTGAAGCTTTCTTT. Its translation: CASSPEGRNTEAFF.

V and J are TRBV28 and TRBJ2-2; TRBD1 matches at 9 bases. Trimming removed 5 bases from V and 3 bases from J; junction bases left unmatched: 4. CDR1 and CDR2 (germline): MDHEN, SYDVKM. The length of the CDR3 is 15 residues. The DNA for the CDR3 is TGTGCCAGCAGTCTCGACAGGGGGGACACCGGGGAGCTGTTTTTT. Its protein product is CASSLDRGDTGELFF. Combining the CDR3 with reference TRBV28 and TRBJ2-2 gives the whole variable domain DVKVTQSSRYLVKRTGEKVFLECVQDMDHENMFWYRQDPGLGLRLIYFSYDVKMKEKGDIPEGYSVSREKKERFSLILESASTNQTSMYLCASSLDRGDTGELFFGEGSRLTVL.

The chain uses TRBV5-1 and TRBJ2-7; 9 bases align to TRBD2. In germline, CDR1 is SGHRS, CDR2 YFSETQ. With V trimmed by 0 bases and J by 0 bases, 10 bases remained unmatched. This CDR3 has 18 residues. CDR3 in amino acids: CASSLGWSGGLSSYEQYF. DNA for the CDR3: TGCGCCAGCAGCTTGGGGTGGAGCGGGGGGCTCAGCTCCTACGAGCAGTACTTC.

V usage is TRBV20-1 and J usage is TRBJ1-3; possible D gene TRBD1, 6 bases. With 3 bases removed from V and 3 bases from J, the gap between germline ends came to 12 bases. The CDR3 sequence is 14 residues long. Germline-derived CDR1 and CDR2 are DFQATT and SNEGSKA (reference sequence). As DNA, the CDR3 is TGCAGTGCTAGTACCAGGGGCCTTGGAAACACCATATATTTT. Protein: CSASTRGLGNTIYF.

This chain links TRBV3-1 (or the pseudogene TRBV3-2) with TRBJ2-2; no reliable D call. This CDR3 has 13 amino acids. CDR1 is LGHDT and CDR2 is YNNKEL in the germline V gene (reference sequence). The V end was cut by 1 base, the J end by 7 bases, with 7 bases between. CDR3 amino acids: CASSQAHGGELFF. As DNA, the CDR3 is TGTGCCAGCAGCCAAGCACATGGCGGGGAGCTGTTTTTT.

The chain links TRBV6-5 to TRBJ2-7; TRBD1 or TRBD2 may be the D gene (5 bases each). Germline V gene data show CDR1 as MNHEY and CDR2 as SVGAGI. CDR3 length equals 14 residues. V lost 6 bases to trimming and J lost 1 base, with 13 bases between them. CDR3 residues: CASSRGGNSYEQYF. Written as DNA, the CDR3 is TGTGCCAGCAGCCGTGGGGGAAATTCCTACGAGCAGTACTTC.

The chain couples TRBV29-1 to TRBJ1-2; the match to TRBD1 covers 8 bases. This CDR3 has 14 residues. Germline V gives CDR1 SQVTM, CDR2 ANQGSEA. Trimming took 2 bases from V and 4 from J; bases not matched to a gene: 6. This CDR3 is CSVERQGYSYGYTF. The CDR3 bases are TGCAGCGTTGAAAGACAGGGGTACAGCTATGGCTACACCTTC.

The gene calls are TRBV10-3 and TRBJ2-2, with TRBD1 identical over 8 bases. The V gene end was trimmed by 8 bases and the J gene end by 7 bases; junction bases not matched to a gene: 9. Germline CDR1 ENHRY, CDR2 SYGVKD. The CDR3 contains 14 residues. The CDR3 region has the DNA TGTGCCATCCGCCCGACAGGGGAAGTCGGGGAGCTGTTTTTT. This codes for CAIRPTGEVGELFF.

This clone was detected once. The V gene is TRBV5-1, the J gene TRBJ1-6, with 7 bases matching TRBD1. This CDR3 is 14 amino acids long. With V trimmed by 4 bases and J by 9 bases, 7 bases remained unmatched. CDR1 and CDR2 (germline): SGHRS, YFSETQ. The CDR3 region is CASSLGQARSPLHF. The CDR3 nucleotides read TGCGCCAGCAGCCTCGGACAGGCACGTTCACCCCTCCACTTT. Complete variable domain (other parts from reference TRBV5-1 and TRBJ1-6): KAGVTQTPRYLIKTRGQQVTLSCSPISGHRSVSWYQQTPGQGLQFLFEYFSETQRNKGNFPGRFSGRQFSNSRSEMNVSTLELGDSALYLCASSLGQARSPLHFGNGTRLTVT.

The chain links TRBV18 to TRBJ1-4; no definite D call. V was trimmed by 6 bases and J by 0 bases, leaving 11 bases between them. Germline CDR1 KGHSH, CDR2 LQKENI. CDR3 length equals 15 residues. The CDR3 sequence: CASSSNSATNEKLFF. CDR3 coding DNA: TGTGCCAGCTCTTCCAACAGTGCAACTAATGAAAAACTGTTTTTT.

V gene TRBV7-2 combines with J gene TRBJ2-3; TRBD2 matches at 15 bases. The CDR3 covers 19 residues. V lost 2 bases, J lost 4 bases, and 10 bases stayed unmatched. From germline, CDR1 is SGHTA and CDR2 FQGNSA. The CDR3 region has the DNA TGTGCCAGCAGCTTAACCTGGACTAGCGGGGGGGCCAGGGCAGATACGCAGTATTTT. This codes for CASSLTWTSGGARADTQYF.

The chain couples TRBV12-3 or TRBV12-4 to TRBJ1-5; maybe TRBD1 (6 bases). The CDR3 sequence is 11 residues long. The V and J ends lost 6 bases and 13 bases respectively, with 13 bases between them. The chain's CDR3 is CASRLQGEQHF. The CDR3 nucleotides read TGTGCCAGCAGACTACAGGGCGAACAGCATTTT.

The J gene is TRBJ2-4, the V gene TRBV7-9; TRBD1 aligns across 10 bases. Germline loops: CDR1 SEHNR, CDR2 FQNEAQ (reference sequence). The CDR3 covers 15 residues. V lost 0 bases to trimming and J lost 6 bases; unmatched junction nucleotides: 2. CDR3 nucleotides: TGTGCCAGCAGCTTAGCGGGACAGGGGTCAAACATTCAGTACTTC. This codes for CASSLAGQGSNIQYF.

This chain joins TRBV6-1 and TRBJ1-1; D gene uncertain. The CDR3 loop spans 13 amino acids. Germline V gives CDR1 MNHNS, CDR2 SASEGT. Trimming left V 2 bases short and J 0 bases short, with 4 bases between. In DNA, the CDR3 is TGTGCCAGCAGTGAAACCTTGAACACTGAAGCTTTCTTT. It yields the protein CASSETLNTEAFF.

The CDR3 here is CASSLARTVISGELFF. The CDR3 DNA reads as TGTGCCAGTAGCCTAGCAAGGACAGTCATTTCCGGGGAGCTGTTTTTT. The chain couples TRBV19 to TRBJ2-2, with TRBD1 as a possible D gene (6 bases). The CDR3 sequence is 16 residues long. CDR1 is LNHDA, CDR2 SQIVND, per germline (reference sequence). With 6 bases removed from V and 6 bases from J, the gap between germline ends came to 20 bases.

This chain links TRBV9 with TRBJ1-3; D remains ambiguous. The ends were cut back, 3 bases at V and 8 bases at J, with 15 bases in the middle. This CDR3 comprises 14 residues. Germline assignment: CDR1 SGDLS and CDR2 YYNGEE. DNA of the CDR3: TGTGCCAGCAGCGCCGAGACCGGGGTAGACACCATATATTTT. Translating gives CASSAETGVDTIYF.

V gene TRBV7-3 combines with J gene TRBJ2-5, with TRBD2 matching 9 bases. Trimming at V came to 5 bases and at J to 5 bases, leaving 12 bases not matched to a gene. The CDR3 sequence is 16 residues long. CDR1 SGHTA and CDR2 FQGTGA come from the germline V gene. The CDR3 loop is CASSPSARGGRETQYF. The CDR3 DNA follows: TGTGCCAGCAGCCCCAGTGCGCGGGGGGGCCGGGAGACCCAGTACTTC.